This TCR beta chain was identified during a study of T-cell memory formation after mild COVID-19. The wider study: Clusters were largely donor specific. The study's findings and limits: Contracting CD4+ clones sat mainly in CM and EM; CD8+ in EMRA. While clones contracting from day 15 to 85 were balanced between CD4 and CD8, later expanders leaned CD4+. Some clones that responded were present in memory (sampled pre-infection), which suggests cross-reactive memory joined.

The V and J ends lost 6 bases and 9 bases, in that order; junction bases with no gene match: 13. The CDR3 contains 15 residues. Germline-derived CDR1 and CDR2 are KGHSH and LQKENI. TCRdb passed the 5' RACE reads through MiXCR, listing each CDR3 protein once. The sample has 560,000 or so distinct CDR3 sequences; 15% to 20% are singletons. With regard to this clonotype: The antigen remains unidentified.

The sequenced sample was PBMCs or a T cell subset sorted from them (not recorded which). This clonotype originated in an adult woman who had mild COVID-19 (a few samples of this study predate the infection). Cell type and time point are not known. The chain uses TRBV18 and TRBJ2-1, with 8 bases lining up with TRBD1. CDR3 loop: CASSPRGTGIGEQFF. DNA of the CDR3: TGTGCCAGCTCGCCTCGGGGGACAGGTATCGGTGAGCAGTTCTTC.